The clone carrying this T cell receptor (beta chain) was recorded a few times. What it binds is unknown. The germline gives CDR1 DFQATT, CDR2 SNEGSKA (reference sequence). After removal of 6 bases from V and 5 bases from J, the junction contained 14 bases not matched to a gene. The CDR3 sequence is 15 residues long. All of the donors were Caucasians in good health. This specimen comes from a study of identical twins. Broader study findings: High-abundance cord blood beta clonotypes had fewer insertions; memory repertoires showed none. The study found that models underestimated out-of-frame TCR alpha sharing in monozygotic twins.

TCRdb re-analysed the 5' RACE reads in MiXCR, keeping a single row per CDR3 protein. The repertoire holds 1.5 million to 2 million distinct CDR3 sequences, with less than 35% as singletons. Material for sequencing was cord blood. This clonotype was sampled from a newborn girl in good health. The J gene is TRBJ2-5, the V gene TRBV20-1, with 8 bases that match TRBD1. In DNA, the CDR3 is TGCAGTGCCACAACCCAGGGGGCGAGAGTGGAGACCCAGTACTTC. Encoded protein: CSATTQGARVETQYF.